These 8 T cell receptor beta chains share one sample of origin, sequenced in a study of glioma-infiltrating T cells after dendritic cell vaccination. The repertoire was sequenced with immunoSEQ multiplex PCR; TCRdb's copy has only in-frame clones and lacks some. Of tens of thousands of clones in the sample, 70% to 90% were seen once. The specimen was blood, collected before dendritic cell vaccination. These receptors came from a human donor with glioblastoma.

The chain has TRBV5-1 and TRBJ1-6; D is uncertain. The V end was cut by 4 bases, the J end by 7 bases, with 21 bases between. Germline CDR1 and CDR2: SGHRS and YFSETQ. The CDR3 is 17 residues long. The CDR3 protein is CASSPSRVGRLNSPLHF. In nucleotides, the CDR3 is TGCGCCAGCAGCCCATCCAGAGTAGGGAGGTTAAATTCACCCCTCCACTTT.

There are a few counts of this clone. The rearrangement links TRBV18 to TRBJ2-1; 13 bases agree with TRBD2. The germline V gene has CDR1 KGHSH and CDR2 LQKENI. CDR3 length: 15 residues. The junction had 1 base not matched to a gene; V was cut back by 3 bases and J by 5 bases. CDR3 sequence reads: CASSPGLAGDNEQFF. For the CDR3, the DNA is TGTGCCAGCTCACCCGGACTAGCGGGGGACAATGAGCAGTTCTTC.

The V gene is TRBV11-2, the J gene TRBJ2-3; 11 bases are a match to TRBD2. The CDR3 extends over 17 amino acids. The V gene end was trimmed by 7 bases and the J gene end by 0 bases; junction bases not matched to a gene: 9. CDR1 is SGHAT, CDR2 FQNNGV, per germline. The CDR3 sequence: CASIRPGLAASTDTQYF. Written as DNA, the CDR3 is TGTGCCAGCATCCGACCGGGACTAGCGGCTAGCACAGATACGCAGTATTTT.

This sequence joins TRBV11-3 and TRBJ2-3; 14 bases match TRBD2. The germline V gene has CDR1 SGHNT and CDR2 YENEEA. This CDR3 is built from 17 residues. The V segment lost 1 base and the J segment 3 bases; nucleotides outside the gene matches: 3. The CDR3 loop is CASSLGTSGRRTDTQYF. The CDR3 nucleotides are TGTGCCAGCAGCTTAGGGACTAGCGGGAGGAGGACAGATACGCAGTATTTT.

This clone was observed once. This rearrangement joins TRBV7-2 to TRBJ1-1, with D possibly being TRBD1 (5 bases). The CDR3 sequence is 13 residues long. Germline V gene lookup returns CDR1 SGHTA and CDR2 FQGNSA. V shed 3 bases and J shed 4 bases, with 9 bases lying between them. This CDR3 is CASSLRQLTEAFF. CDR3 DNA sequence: TGTGCCAGCAGCTTGAGACAGCTCACTGAAGCTTTCTTT.

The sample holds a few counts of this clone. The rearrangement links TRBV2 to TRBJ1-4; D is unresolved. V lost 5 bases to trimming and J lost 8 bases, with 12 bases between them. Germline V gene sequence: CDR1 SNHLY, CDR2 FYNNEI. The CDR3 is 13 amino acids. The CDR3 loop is CASSLQGGEKLFF. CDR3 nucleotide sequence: TGTGCCAGCAGTCTACAAGGAGGGGAAAAACTGTTTTTT.

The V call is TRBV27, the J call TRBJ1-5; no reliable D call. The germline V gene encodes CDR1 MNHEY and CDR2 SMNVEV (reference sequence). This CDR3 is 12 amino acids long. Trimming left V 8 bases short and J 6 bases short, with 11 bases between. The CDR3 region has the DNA TGTGCCAGCTACACGCGGGGTCAGCCCCAGCATTTT. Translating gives CASYTRGQPQHF.

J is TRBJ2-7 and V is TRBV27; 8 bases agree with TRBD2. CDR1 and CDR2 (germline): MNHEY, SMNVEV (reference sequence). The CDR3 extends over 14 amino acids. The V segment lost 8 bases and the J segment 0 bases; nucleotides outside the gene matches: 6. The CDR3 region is CASGLAGSSYEQYF. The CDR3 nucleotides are TGTGCCAGCGGTCTAGCGGGTAGCTCCTACGAGCAGTACTTC.